These 10 T cell receptor beta chains were all obtained from the same sample, sequenced in a study of Graves' ophthalmopathy and Graves' hyperthyroidism. Amplification targeted the TCR beta CDR3 regions, with RNA transcripts as the source material. Amplification began with first-round RT-PCR using HTBI primers, then second-round multiplex PCR was performed. One entry per CDR3 protein, called by TCRdb with MiXCR from the multiplex PCR reads. The table records over a million distinct CDR3 sequences, around a third of them present only once. The sequencing sample was made of peripheral blood or thyroid tissue (not recorded which). The receptors derive from an adult man with Graves' hyperthyroidism.

This clonotype came up many times. V gene TRBV15 combines with J gene TRBJ1-2; the match to TRBD1 covers 9 bases. Germline trimming cut 4 bases from V and 12 bases from J; bases unmatched to any gene: 9. Germline CDR1 is LNHNV and CDR2 is YYDKDF (reference sequence). The CDR3 is 13 residues long. The CDR3 region is CATSKPGQGVHTF. Written as DNA, the CDR3 is TGTGCCACCAGCAAACCGGGACAGGGAGTCCACACCTTC.

The genes are TRBV2 and TRBJ1-5; D gene uncertain. The CDR3 contains 11 residues. Per the germline V gene, CDR1 is SNHLY and CDR2 is FYNNEI. The V end was cut by 2 bases, the J end by 11 bases, with 7 bases between. The chain's CDR3 is CASSETRAQHF. In DNA form, the CDR3 reads TGTGCCAGCAGTGAAACACGGGCCCAGCATTTT.

This clonotype was recorded a few times. This sequence joins TRBV18 and TRBJ2-5, with D perhaps matching TRBD1 (6 bases). Germline CDR1 reads KGHSH; CDR2 reads LQKENI. The CDR3 is made up of 15 amino acids. Trimming pared 0 bases from V and 2 bases from J, leaving 10 bases between. The CDR3 reads CASSPPTGNQETQYF. Written as DNA, the CDR3 is TGTGCCAGCTCACCACCGACAGGAAATCAAGAGACCCAGTACTTC.

The chain carries TRBV6-5 and TRBJ2-5, with D hard to call. Germline CDR1 MNHEY, CDR2 SVGAGI. The CDR3 totals 12 residues. The V gene lost 6 bases and the J gene lost 5 bases, with 10 bases spanning the gap. CDR3 nucleotides: TGTGCCAGCAGGGGTATAGGGGAGACCCAGTACTTC. Its translation: CASRGIGETQYF.

This clonotype was recorded many times. The chain combines TRBV4-3 with TRBJ1-1, with unresolved D. From germline, CDR1 is LGHNA and CDR2 YSLEER. The CDR3 has 14 amino acids. The germline V and J ends were trimmed by 0 bases and 3 bases, with 8 bases remaining between them. This CDR3 is CASSQDSADTEAFF. The CDR3 coding sequence is TGCGCCAGCAGCCAAGATTCGGCAGACACTGAAGCTTTCTTT.

This clonotype was counted ten times or more. The chain couples TRBV6-2 or TRBV6-3 to TRBJ1-1, with D uncertain. CDR3 length: 13 amino acids. CDR1 is MNHEY and CDR2 is SVGEGT in the germline V gene. V was trimmed by 0 bases and J by 7 bases, leaving 9 bases between them. The CDR3 DNA reads TGTGCCAGCAGTTACTCGAGGCAATTTGAAGCTTTCTTT. Amino acids: CASSYSRQFEAFF.

This clonotype was detected a few times. The chain recombines TRBV28 with TRBJ2-7; perhaps TRBD1 as D (6 bases). There are 15 residues in the CDR3. Looked up from germline, CDR1 is MDHEN and CDR2 is SYDVKM. V lost 7 bases and J 0 bases, leaving 16 bases between the germline ends. The DNA for the CDR3 is TGTGCCAGCACCGCGACAGGTTTAGGCTCCTACGAGCAGTACTTC. Translation gives CASTATGLGSYEQYF.

J is TRBJ1-5 and V is TRBV11-2; no clear D gene. The V end lost 3 bases, the J end lost 4 bases, and 10 bases lay between the germline ends. This CDR3 contains 14 residues. Germline assignment: CDR1 SGHAT and CDR2 FQNNGV. As DNA, the CDR3 is TGTGCCAGCAGCTTCGGGTTAGGTAATCAGCCCCAGCATTTT. This sequence encodes CASSFGLGNQPQHF.

This clonotype came up many times. A much larger clone lies one base from this, so it may be a read error. The chain employs TRBV6-5 and TRBJ2-6; no reliable D call. There are 14 residues in the CDR3. The germline gives CDR1 MNHEY, CDR2 SVGAGI. With 5 bases removed from V and 0 bases from J, the gap between germline ends came to 5 bases. CDR3 nucleotide sequence: TGTGCCAGCAGTGGTGACTCTGGGGCCAACGTCCTGACTTTC. Its protein product is CASSGDSGANVLTF.

For the CDR3, the DNA is TGTGCCAGCAGCCAAGCTACAGGGATTGAAGCTTTCTTT. Translating it yields CASSQATGIEAFF. J is TRBJ1-1 and V is TRBV3-1; possibly TRBD1 for D (6 bases). The CDR3 has 13 residues. CDR1 and CDR2 (germline): LGHDT, YNNKEL (reference sequence). Trimming removed 1 base at V and 7 bases at J, with 10 bases between.